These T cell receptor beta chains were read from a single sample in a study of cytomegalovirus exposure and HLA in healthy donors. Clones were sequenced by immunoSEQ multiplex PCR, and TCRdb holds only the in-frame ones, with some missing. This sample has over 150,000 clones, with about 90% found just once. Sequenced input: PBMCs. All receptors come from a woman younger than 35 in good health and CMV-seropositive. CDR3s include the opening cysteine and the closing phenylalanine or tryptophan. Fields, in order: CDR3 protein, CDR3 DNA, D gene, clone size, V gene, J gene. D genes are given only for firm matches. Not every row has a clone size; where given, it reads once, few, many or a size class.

CDR3 protein: CASSLYGRDGYTF; CDR3 DNA: TGTGCCAGCAGTTTATACGGGAGAGATGGCTACACCTTC; D gene: .; clone size: .; V gene: TRBV27; J gene: TRBJ1-2
CDR3 protein: CASTLYNEQFF; CDR3 DNA: TGTGCCAGCACCCTCTACAATGAGCAGTTCTTC; D gene: .; clone size: .; V gene: TRBV11-2; J gene: TRBJ2-1
CDR3 protein: CSVEYSTDTQYF; CDR3 DNA: TGCAGCGTTGAGTACTCCACAGATACGCAGTATTTT; D gene: .; clone size: .; V gene: TRBV29-1; J gene: TRBJ2-3
CDR3 protein: CASSLGGQIKNTEAFF; CDR3 DNA: TGTGCCAGCAGTTTAGGCGGACAGATCAAGAACACTGAAGCTTTCTTT; D gene: .; clone size: .; V gene: TRBV6-5; J gene: TRBJ1-1
CDR3 protein: CASSSVPLAGAYNEQFF; CDR3 DNA: TGTGCCAGCAGCTCAGTCCCACTAGCGGGGGCCTACAATGAGCAGTTCTTC; D gene: TRBD2; clone size: .; V gene: TRBV11-2; J gene: TRBJ2-1
CDR3 protein: CASSSNRGEQYF; CDR3 DNA: TGTGCCAGCAGCTCGAATAGGGGCGAGCAGTACTTC; D gene: .; clone size: .; V gene: TRBV11-3; J gene: TRBJ2-7
CDR3 protein: CASSLTTDLKQYF; CDR3 DNA: TGTGCCAGCAGCTTGACGACAGATTTGAAGCAGTACTTC; D gene: .; clone size: .; V gene: TRBV5-5; J gene: TRBJ2-7
CDR3 protein: CASNKARDRGYEQYF; CDR3 DNA: TGTGCCAGCAACAAGGCTAGAGACAGGGGTTACGAGCAGTACTTC; D gene: TRBD1; clone size: .; V gene: TRBV11-2; J gene: TRBJ2-7
CDR3 protein: CSVLTGAGAQYF; CDR3 DNA: TGCAGCGTTCTGACAGGCGCCGGGGCGCAGTATTTT; D gene: .; clone size: .; V gene: TRBV29-1; J gene: TRBJ2-3
CDR3 protein: CASSPRTGSSYEQYF; CDR3 DNA: TGTGCCAGCAGCCCGCGGACAGGGTCCTCCTACGAGCAGTACTTC; D gene: TRBD1; clone size: .; V gene: TRBV9; J gene: TRBJ2-7
CDR3 protein: CASSSSTEPNTGELFF; CDR3 DNA: TGTGCCAGCAGCTCCTCCACGGAGCCGAACACCGGGGAGCTGTTTTTT; D gene: .; clone size: .; V gene: TRBV9; J gene: TRBJ2-2
CDR3 protein: CASSEPSGGAGEQFF; CDR3 DNA: TGCGCCAGCAGTGAGCCTAGCGGGGGGGCAGGTGAGCAGTTCTTC; D gene: TRBD2; clone size: .; V gene: TRBV10-1; J gene: TRBJ2-1
CDR3 protein: CATRPRLAGSQINTDTQYF; CDR3 DNA: TGTGCCACCCGGCCACGACTAGCGGGGTCCCAGATTAACACAGATACGCAGTATTTT; D gene: TRBD2; clone size: .; V gene: TRBV2; J gene: TRBJ2-3
CDR3 protein: CAWAANNQGYGYTF; CDR3 DNA: TGTGCCTGGGCTGCGAATAACCAGGGGTATGGCTACACCTTC; D gene: .; clone size: .; V gene: TRBV30; J gene: TRBJ1-2
CDR3 protein: CASSSGEGGGETQYF; CDR3 DNA: TGTGCCAGCAGTTCGGGCGAAGGGGGCGGCGAGACCCAGTACTTC; D gene: TRBD1; clone size: once; V gene: TRBV6-5; J gene: TRBJ2-5
CDR3 protein: CASRRDSSYEQYF; CDR3 DNA: TGTGCCAGCAGGAGGGACAGTTCCTACGAGCAGTACTTC; D gene: TRBD1; clone size: .; V gene: TRBV7-2; J gene: TRBJ2-7
CDR3 protein: CASRAGTAPEAFF; CDR3 DNA: TGTGCCAGCAGGGCCGGGACAGCCCCTGAAGCTTTCTTT; D gene: TRBD1; clone size: .; V gene: TRBV2; J gene: TRBJ1-1
CDR3 protein: CASRLNRGTEAFF; CDR3 DNA: TGTGCCAGCAGATTAAACAGGGGGACTGAAGCTTTCTTT; D gene: TRBD1; clone size: .; V gene: TRBV6-6; J gene: TRBJ1-1
CDR3 protein: CASSVTSGTYNEQFF; CDR3 DNA: TGTGCCAGCAGCGTAACTAGCGGAACCTACAATGAGCAGTTCTTC; D gene: TRBD2; clone size: .; V gene: TRBV9; J gene: TRBJ2-1
CDR3 protein: CASRDSGRSYEQYF; CDR3 DNA: TGTGCCAGCAGAGATAGCGGGAGGTCCTACGAGCAGTACTTC; D gene: TRBD2; clone size: .; V gene: TRBV7-9; J gene: TRBJ2-7
CDR3 protein: CASSLVGPGQGTDEQYF; CDR3 DNA: TGTGCCAGCAGCTTAGTAGGGCCGGGACAGGGGACGGACGAGCAGTACTTC; D gene: TRBD1; clone size: .; V gene: TRBV11-3; J gene: TRBJ2-7
CDR3 protein: CASSPTGYQETQYF; CDR3 DNA: TGTGCCAGCAGCCCCACAGGGTATCAAGAGACCCAGTACTTC; D gene: .; clone size: .; V gene: TRBV7-3; J gene: TRBJ2-5
CDR3 protein: CASSIDRLEEQYF; CDR3 DNA: TGTGCCAGTAGTATAGACAGGTTAGAGGAGCAGTACTTC; D gene: .; clone size: .; V gene: TRBV19; J gene: TRBJ2-7
CDR3 protein: CASSLYPSGNTGELFF; CDR3 DNA: TGTGCCAGCAGTTTATATCCTAGCGGGAACACCGGGGAGCTGTTTTTT; D gene: TRBD2; clone size: .; V gene: TRBV28; J gene: TRBJ2-2
CDR3 protein: CASSLQDRGLTGANVLTF; CDR3 DNA: TGTGCCAGCTCGCTTCAGGACAGGGGGCTGACTGGGGCCAACGTCCTGACTTTC; D gene: TRBD1; clone size: .; V gene: TRBV18; J gene: TRBJ2-6
CDR3 protein: CASSLDRTKASNYGYTF; CDR3 DNA: TGTGCCAGCAGCTTGGACAGAACAAAAGCTTCTAACTATGGCTACACCTTC; D gene: .; clone size: .; V gene: TRBV5-4; J gene: TRBJ1-2
CDR3 protein: CSVVDSKRTDTQYF; CDR3 DNA: TGCAGCGTTGTGGACAGTAAACGCACAGATACGCAGTATTTT; D gene: .; clone size: .; V gene: TRBV29-1; J gene: TRBJ2-3
CDR3 protein: CASYPPPGTGGHYHGYTF; CDR3 DNA: TGTGCCAGTTACCCCCCTCCCGGGACAGGGGGACACTATCATGGCTACACCTTC; D gene: TRBD1; clone size: .; V gene: TRBV19; J gene: TRBJ1-2
CDR3 protein: CASSSEGRNIQYF; CDR3 DNA: TGCGCCAGCAGTTCGGAGGGAAGGAACATTCAGTACTTC; D gene: .; clone size: .; V gene: TRBV5-1; J gene: TRBJ2-4
CDR3 protein: CASSFSPGQETYEQYF; CDR3 DNA: TGTGCCAGCAGTTTCTCTCCGGGACAGGAAACCTACGAGCAGTACTTC; D gene: TRBD1; clone size: once; V gene: TRBV28; J gene: TRBJ2-7
CDR3 protein: CASSLVGSEKLFF; CDR3 DNA: TGCGCCAGCAGCTTGGTGGGGAGTGAAAAACTGTTTTTT; D gene: .; clone size: .; V gene: TRBV5-1; J gene: TRBJ1-4
CDR3 protein: CASSVTSGGVYNEQFF; CDR3 DNA: TGTGCCAGTAGTGTAACTAGCGGGGGGGTCTACAATGAGCAGTTCTTC; D gene: TRBD2; clone size: .; V gene: TRBV19; J gene: TRBJ2-1
CDR3 protein: CASSIFYRAGPDTQYF; CDR3 DNA: TGTGCCAGTAGTATCTTCTATAGAGCGGGCCCAGATACGCAGTATTTT; D gene: .; clone size: .; V gene: TRBV19; J gene: TRBJ2-3
CDR3 protein: CASRPGRQGRTEAFF; CDR3 DNA: TGTGCCAGCAGGCCCGGCCGACAGGGCAGGACTGAAGCTTTCTTT; D gene: TRBD1; clone size: .; V gene: TRBV6-1; J gene: TRBJ1-1
CDR3 protein: CASSYRLAGFQADEQYF; CDR3 DNA: TGTGCCAGCAGCTACAGACTAGCGGGGTTTCAGGCGGACGAGCAGTACTTC; D gene: TRBD2; clone size: .; V gene: TRBV5-4; J gene: TRBJ2-7
CDR3 protein: CASSLGQGHSTDTQYF; CDR3 DNA: TGTGCCAGCAGCCTTGGACAGGGGCATAGCACAGATACGCAGTATTTT; D gene: TRBD1; clone size: .; V gene: TRBV7-2; J gene: TRBJ2-3
CDR3 protein: CASSWRVGTNYGYTF; CDR3 DNA: TGTGCCAGCAGTTGGCGGGTAGGCACTAACTATGGCTACACCTTC; D gene: .; clone size: .; V gene: TRBV27; J gene: TRBJ1-2